The 26 T cell receptor beta chains below come from one sample, sequenced in a study of T-cell memory formation after mild COVID-19. Using its own MiXCR run on the 5' RACE reads, TCRdb lists one record per CDR3 protein. The repertoire holds approximately 560,000 distinct CDR3 sequences, 15% to 20% seen once, with about 7.5% in the top ten. Sequences were obtained from PBMCs or a T cell subset sorted from them (not recorded which). The receptor source for this set is an adult woman who had mild COVID-19 (a few samples of this study predate the infection). Cell type and time point are not known.

This clonotype was seen at least ten times. This chain uses TRBV5-1 with TRBJ2-1, with a possible D match to TRBD1 (5 bases). Trimming shortened V by 0 bases and J by 5 bases, and 9 bases separated the two germline ends. The CDR3 consists of 14 residues. Germline CDR1 SGHRS, CDR2 YFSETQ. CDR3 in amino acids: CASSLDRINNEQFF. CDR3 nucleotides: TGCGCCAGCAGCTTGGACAGGATCAACAATGAGCAGTTCTTC.

In regard to this clonotype: An end of the junction differs from the germline gene, which may be a read error. V gene TRBV15 combines with J gene TRBJ1-1; the D gene is possibly TRBD1 (6 bases). The CDR3 loop spans 12 amino acids. The germline V gene encodes CDR1 LNHNV and CDR2 YYDKDF (reference sequence). DNA for the CDR3: TGTGCCACCTCAACAGGGAACCCTGAAGCTTTCTTT. This translates into CATSTGNPEAFF.

The chain combines TRBV7-3 with TRBJ2-5; the match to TRBD1 covers 11 bases. The CDR3 is 16 residues long. V was pared by 3 bases and J by 3 bases, with 6 bases of the junction left unmatched. The germline V gene has CDR1 SGHTA and CDR2 FQGTGA. CDR3 coding DNA: TGTGCCAGCAGCTTGGCACCGGGACAGGGGGAAGAGACCCAGTACTTC. Translation gives CASSLAPGQGEETQYF. Complete variable domain (other parts from reference TRBV7-3 and TRBJ2-5): GAGVSQTPSNKVTEKGKYVELRCDPISGHTALYWYRQSLGQGPEFLIYFQGTGAADDSGLPNDRFFAVRPEGSVSTLKIQRTERGDSAVYLCASSLAPGQGEETQYFGPGTRLLVL.

This clonotype has a handful of counts. The J gene is TRBJ2-2, the V gene TRBV6-2 or TRBV6-3, with D unresolved. V lost 4 bases and J 2 bases, leaving 8 bases between the germline ends. Germline CDR1 reads MNHEY; CDR2 reads SVGEGT. This CDR3 is built from 14 residues. The DNA for the CDR3 is TGTGCCAGCAGTTGGGCTTCCAACACCGGGGAGCTGTTTTTT. Its protein is CASSWASNTGELFF.

This clonotype was found a few times. The CDR3 spells CSARSHTSGTYNEQFF. The CDR3 bases are TGCAGTGCTAGAAGTCACACTAGCGGGACTTACAATGAGCAGTTCTTC. The V call is TRBV20-1, the J call TRBJ2-1; TRBD2 agrees at 10 bases. The CDR3 is 16 amino acids. V shed 2 bases and J 4 bases; nucleotides not matched to a gene: 8. Germline assignment: CDR1 DFQATT and CDR2 SNEGSKA (reference sequence).

This clonotype occurred a few times. This rearrangement joins TRBV29-1 to TRBJ2-7, with a possible D match to TRBD1 (6 bases). V lost 5 bases and J lost 1, with 12 bases in between. The CDR3 is 13 residues long. Germline V CDR1 and CDR2: SQVTM, ANQGSEA. The CDR3 region is CSVFHRDSYEQYF. DNA of the CDR3: TGCAGCGTTTTCCACAGGGATTCCTACGAGCAGTACTTC.

This clonotype has only a few counts. V is TRBV12-3 or TRBV12-4 and J is TRBJ1-1, with D unresolved. Trimming took 3 bases from V and 9 from J, leaving 8 bases between them. The CDR3 runs 11 residues. The CDR3 protein is CASSFVSKAFF. CDR3 coding DNA: TGTGCCAGCAGTTTCGTCAGCAAAGCTTTCTTT.

This clonotype was detected many times. The chain employs TRBV9 and TRBJ2-3, with a tentative D call TRBD2 (6 bases). This CDR3 spans 15 amino acids. The V gene lost 2 bases and the J gene lost 1 base, with 11 bases spanning the gap. CDR1 and CDR2 (germline): SGDLS, YYNGEE. The CDR3 spells CASSVGTVGTDTQYF. The DNA of the CDR3 is TGTGCCAGCAGCGTCGGGACTGTCGGCACAGATACGCAGTATTTT.

This clonotype appeared a few times. The rearrangement joins TRBV6-5 to TRBJ2-7; D could derive from TRBD1 or TRBD2 (5 bases each). The CDR3 runs to 15 residues. Germline values: CDR1 MNHEY, CDR2 SVGAGI. V was shortened by 0 bases and J by 1 base, with 10 bases between the two germline ends. The CDR3 protein is CASSYSLGPSYEQYF. CDR3 DNA sequence: TGTGCCAGCAGTTACTCGTTGGGACCTTCCTACGAGCAGTACTTC.

This clonotype has more than one count but fewer than ten. The chain couples TRBV27 to TRBJ2-5; perhaps TRBD1 as D (5 bases). CDR3 length equals 13 residues. V was clipped by 4 bases and J by 7 bases, with 13 bases between them. Looked up from germline, CDR1 is MNHEY and CDR2 is SMNVEV (reference sequence). The CDR3 spells CASSSGPPGTQYF. CDR3 in DNA: TGTGCCAGCAGTTCAGGGCCCCCGGGGACCCAGTACTTC.

This clonotype appeared a few times. The V gene is TRBV9, the J gene TRBJ2-7; TRBD1 agrees at 7 bases. The CDR3 consists of 14 residues. The V segment lost 2 bases and the J segment 5 bases; nucleotides outside the gene matches: 7. The V gene's germline CDR1 is SGDLS and CDR2 YYNGEE. The CDR3 reads CASSVGLGGDEQYF. In nucleotides, the CDR3 is TGTGCCAGCAGCGTCGGTCTAGGGGGCGACGAGCAGTACTTC.

In its sample, this clonotype was seen a few times. The rearrangement joins TRBV3-1 to TRBJ2-1, with D hard to call. The CDR3 spans 14 residues. In germline, CDR1 is LGHDT, CDR2 YNNKEL (reference sequence). Trimming stripped 1 base from V and 7 bases from J, with 11 bases between. The CDR3 DNA is TGTGCCAGCAGCCAAGCATTAGCCCCTAATGAGCAGTTCTTC. Amino acids: CASSQALAPNEQFF.

The chain employs TRBV30 and TRBJ2-7; TRBD1 matches 10 bases. Unmatched junction bases numbered 8, after V lost 2 bases and J lost 4 bases. CDR1 and CDR2 from the germline V gene are GTSNPN and SVGIG (reference sequence). The CDR3 consists of 15 residues. In DNA form, the CDR3 reads TGTGCCTGGAGTACCGGGACAGGGGTAGTGTACGAGCAGTACTTC. Its translation: CAWSTGTGVVYEQYF.

In DNA form, the CDR3 reads TGTGCCAGCAGCCAAGATGCGGGCCCCTCACCCCTCCACTTT. The encoded protein is CASSQDAGPSPLHF. The chain couples TRBV3-1 to TRBJ1-6; D gene unclear. Germline lookup yields CDR1 LGHDT and CDR2 YNNKEL (reference sequence). The CDR3 sequence is 14 residues long. Trimming removed 0 bases from V and 10 bases from J, with 10 bases in between. Variable domain in full (rest from reference TRBV3-1 and TRBJ1-6): DTAVSQTPKYLVTQMGNDKSIKCEQNLGHDTMYWYKQDSKKFLKIMFSYNNKELIINETVPNRFSPKSPDKAHLNLHINSLELGDSAVYFCASSQDAGPSPLHFGNGTRLTVT.

This clonotype has just a few counts. The CDR3 region has the DNA TGCGCCAGCAGCCAAGGATACAGGGGAGGCAACACTGAAGCTTTCTTT. This translates into CASSQGYRGGNTEAFF. The J gene is TRBJ1-1, the V gene TRBV4-3; 7 positions match TRBD1. The J segment lost 2 bases and the V segment lost 1 base, leaving 7 bases of the junction unmatched. CDR1 and CDR2 (germline): LGHNA, YSLEER. This CDR3 has 16 residues.

This clonotype was recorded a few times. The chain joins TRBV7-3 to TRBJ2-1; perhaps TRBD1 as D (5 bases). The CDR3 totals 16 residues. Germline values: CDR1 SGHTA, CDR2 FQGTGA. Trimming left V 5 bases short and J 0 bases short, with 14 bases between. This CDR3 is CASSPDITSSYNEQFF. CDR3 DNA: TGTGCCAGCAGCCCGGACATTACGAGCTCCTACAATGAGCAGTTCTTC.

This clonotype was seen only a few times. The rearrangement links TRBV24-1 to TRBJ2-1, with 12 nucleotides matching TRBD2. Germline V gives CDR1 KGHDR, CDR2 SFDVKD. The CDR3 totals 19 residues. The V and J ends lost 1 base and 2 bases, in that order; junction bases with no gene match: 8. CDR3 sequence (DNA): TGTGCCACCAGTGATTTACCACGACTAGCGGGAGATGCCTACAATGAGCAGTTCTTC. It is translated as CATSDLPRLAGDAYNEQFF.

This clonotype showed up many times. The chain couples TRBV20-1 to TRBJ2-4; 7 nucleotides match TRBD1. Germline V gene sequence: CDR1 DFQATT, CDR2 SNEGSKA (reference sequence). V lost 5 bases and J lost 0; bases outside the gene matches: 7. The CDR3 totals 15 residues. CDR3 nucleotides: TGCAGTGCTCCTGGGACAGCTGTAGCCAAAAACATTCAGTACTTC. This encodes CSAPGTAVAKNIQYF.

The chain couples TRBV3-1 to TRBJ1-1, with D hard to call. This CDR3 has 13 amino acids. Germline CDR1 and CDR2: LGHDT and YNNKEL (reference sequence). V lost 1 base to trimming and J lost 10 bases, with 13 bases between them. CDR3 sequence (DNA): TGTGCCAGCAGCCAAGGTCAGCGACTTGGAGCTTTCTTT. Its protein is CASSQGQRLGAFF.

The chain recombines TRBV5-1 with TRBJ2-1, with TRBD1 matching 9 bases. Germline V gene sequence: CDR1 SGHRS, CDR2 YFSETQ. The CDR3 length is 15 residues. The V and J ends lost 5 bases and 6 bases, in that order; junction bases with no gene match: 9. As DNA, the CDR3 is TGCGCCAGCAGTTATCCAAGGGACAGGGTCAATGAGCAGTTCTTC. This translates into CASSYPRDRVNEQFF.

This clonotype was observed a handful of times. The V and J genes are TRBV5-6 and TRBJ2-7; unclear D gene. The CDR3 is 15 amino acids. Looked up from germline, CDR1 is SGHDT and CDR2 is YYEEEE. Trimming cost V 0 bases and J 1 base, with 11 bases left between them. For the CDR3, the DNA is TGTGCCAGCAGCTTGGCCAGAACTCCGTCCTACGAGCAGTACTTC. This sequence encodes CASSLARTPSYEQYF.

This clonotype was seen at least ten times. The chain links TRBV7-8 to TRBJ2-7; 10 bases map to TRBD1. The CDR3 is 15 amino acids. The trim removed 1 base at V and 4 bases at J, leaving 4 bases unmatched. Germline CDR1 and CDR2: SGHVS and FQNEAQ. DNA of the CDR3: TGTGCCAGCAGCTTAGAACGGACAGGGGGTTACGAGCAGTACTTC. The encoded protein is CASSLERTGGYEQYF.

This clonotype was seen only a few times. The chain uses TRBV29-1 and TRBJ2-1; TRBD1 agrees at 7 bases. Trimming removed 4 bases from V and 7 bases from J; junction bases left unmatched: 10. The CDR3 extends over 14 amino acids. Per germline, CDR1 SQVTM and CDR2 ANQGSEA. The CDR3 DNA reads TGCAGCGTTGTATTGAGGGGGCAGGTTAATGAGCAGTTCTTC. This gives the protein CSVVLRGQVNEQFF.

The chain combines TRBV24-1 with TRBJ2-1; possible D gene TRBD2, 5 bases. Germline V CDR1 and CDR2: KGHDR, SFDVKD. This CDR3 has 13 amino acids. V lost 4 bases and J 3 bases, leaving 6 bases between the germline ends. In nucleotides, the CDR3 is TGTGCCACCAGTGAGGGAGACTACAATGAGCAGTTCTTC. It translates to CATSEGDYNEQFF.

Many counts were recorded for this clonotype. V and J are TRBV15 and TRBJ2-1, with 7 positions matching TRBD2. J was trimmed by 7 bases and V by 1 base; bases with no gene match: 1. Looked up from germline, CDR1 is LNHNV and CDR2 is YYDKDF (reference sequence). The CDR3 has 13 amino acids. DNA for the CDR3: TGTGCCACCAGCAGAGGAGCGGGGAATGAGCAGTTCTTC. As protein: CATSRGAGNEQFF.

CDR3 nucleotides: TGTGCCAGCAGCCTGGTGGGCCCCAGGGGGAGCGGGGAGCTGTTTTTT. Protein: CASSLVGPRGSGELFF. The chain uses TRBV5-4 and TRBJ2-2, with 7 bases fitting TRBD1. The CDR3 extends over 16 amino acids. J was trimmed by 7 bases and V by 4 bases; bases with no gene match: 13. Per the germline V gene, CDR1 is SGHNT and CDR2 is YYREEE (reference sequence). The whole variable domain, remainder taken from reference TRBV5-4 and TRBJ2-2, is ETGVTQSPTHLIKTRGQQVTLRCSSQSGHNTVSWYQQALGQGPQFIFQYYREEENGRGNFPPRFSGLQFPNYSSELNVNALELDDSALYLCASSLVGPRGSGELFFGEGSRLTVL.